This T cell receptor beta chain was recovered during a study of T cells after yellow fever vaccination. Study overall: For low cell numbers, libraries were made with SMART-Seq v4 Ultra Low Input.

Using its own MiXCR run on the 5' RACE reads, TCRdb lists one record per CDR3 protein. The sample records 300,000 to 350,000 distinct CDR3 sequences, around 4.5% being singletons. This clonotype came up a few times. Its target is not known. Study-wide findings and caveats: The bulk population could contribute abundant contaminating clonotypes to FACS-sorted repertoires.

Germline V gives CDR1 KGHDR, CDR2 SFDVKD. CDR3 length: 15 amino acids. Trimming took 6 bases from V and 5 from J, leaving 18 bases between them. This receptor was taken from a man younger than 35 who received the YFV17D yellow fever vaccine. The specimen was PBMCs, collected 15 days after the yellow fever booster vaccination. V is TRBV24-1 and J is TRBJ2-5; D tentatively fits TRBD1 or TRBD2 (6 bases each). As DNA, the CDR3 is TGTGCCACCAGTTTCCCACAGGGAGGAGGGGAGACCCAGTACTTC. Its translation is CATSFPQGGGETQYF.